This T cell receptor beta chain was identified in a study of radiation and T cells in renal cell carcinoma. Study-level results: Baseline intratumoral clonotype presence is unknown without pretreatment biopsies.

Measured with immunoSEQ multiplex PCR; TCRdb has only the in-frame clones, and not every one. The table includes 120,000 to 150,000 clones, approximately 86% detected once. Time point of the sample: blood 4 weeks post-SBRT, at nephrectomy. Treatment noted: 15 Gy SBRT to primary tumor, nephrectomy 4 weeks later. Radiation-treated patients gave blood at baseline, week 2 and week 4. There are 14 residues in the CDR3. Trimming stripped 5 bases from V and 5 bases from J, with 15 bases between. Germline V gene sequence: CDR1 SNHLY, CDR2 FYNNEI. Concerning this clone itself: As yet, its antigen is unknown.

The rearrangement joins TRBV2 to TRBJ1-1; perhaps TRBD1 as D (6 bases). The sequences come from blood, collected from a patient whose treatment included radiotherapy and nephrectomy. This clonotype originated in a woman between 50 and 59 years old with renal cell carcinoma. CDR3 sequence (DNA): TGTGCCAGCAGTATAGGGGGGGCGCGTACTGAAGCTTTCTTT. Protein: CASSIGGARTEAFF.